The 15 T cell receptor beta chains in this list originate from one sample, sequenced in a study of blood T cell repertoires in COVID-19. Clones were sequenced by immunoSEQ multiplex PCR, and TCRdb holds only the in-frame ones, with some missing. The sample yields 270,000 or so clones, more than 70% seen once. Material: peripheral blood. These TCRs come from a woman aged 18-35 years with acute or convalescent COVID-19.

The rearrangement links TRBV25-1 to TRBJ2-1, with 13 nucleotides matching TRBD2. Germline lookup yields CDR1 MGHDK and CDR2 SYGVNS. This CDR3 has 16 amino acids. V shed 2 bases and J 9 bases; nucleotides not matched to a gene: 7. The CDR3 protein is CASSEGLAGEVGEQFF. The CDR3 bases are TGTGCCAGCAGTGAAGGACTAGCGGGAGAAGTAGGTGAGCAGTTCTTC.

This sequence joins TRBV6-5 and TRBJ2-7; TRBD1 might be the D (5 bases). V was trimmed by 6 bases and J by 0 bases, leaving 9 bases between them. Germline values: CDR1 MNHEY, CDR2 SVGAGI. This CDR3 spans 13 amino acids. CDR3 protein: CASSTDNSYEQYF. CDR3 nucleotides: TGTGCCAGCAGCACGGACAACTCCTACGAGCAGTACTTC.

The chain is built from TRBV30 and TRBJ1-2, with D perhaps matching TRBD1 (6 bases). Germline CDR1 is GTSNPN and CDR2 is SVGIG (reference sequence). V lost 4 bases to trimming and J lost 2 bases, with 11 bases between them. This CDR3 spans 13 amino acids. CDR3 nucleotide sequence: TGTGCCTGGATCGGACAGCTAAACTATGGCTACACCTTC. Translated: CAWIGQLNYGYTF.

The rearrangement links TRBV27 to TRBJ1-5; D uncertain. There are 17 residues in the CDR3. The germline V gene has CDR1 MNHEY and CDR2 SMNVEV (reference sequence). Trimming pared 5 bases from V and 2 bases from J, leaving 19 bases between. CDR3 loop: CASSTQHPRPGNQPQHF. The CDR3 nucleotides read TGTGCCAGCAGTACACAGCACCCCCGGCCAGGCAATCAGCCCCAGCATTTT.

The CDR3 region is CASSLVPGVRMDTEAFF. In DNA, the CDR3 is TGCGCCAGCAGCTTGGTCCCAGGGGTCAGGATGGACACTGAAGCTTTCTTT. The chain is built from TRBV5-1 and TRBJ1-1; maybe TRBD1 (6 bases). Germline-derived CDR1 and CDR2 are SGHRS and YFSETQ. The CDR3 spans 17 residues. V lost 0 bases, J lost 3 bases, and 18 bases lay in between.

This clone has ten or more counts. The chain employs TRBV7-9 and TRBJ1-2; maybe TRBD1 (5 bases). V was shortened by 7 bases and J by 0 bases, with 18 bases between the two germline ends. The germline CDR1 and CDR2 sequences are SEHNR and FQNEAQ (reference sequence). The length of the CDR3 is 16 residues. The CDR3 here is CASTSITGHTNYGYTF. CDR3 DNA sequence: TGTGCCAGCACCTCAATCACAGGACACACTAACTATGGCTACACCTTC.

In its sample, this clone was seen a few times. The chain combines TRBV7-6 with TRBJ1-4; no definite D call. The V end was cut by 5 bases, the J end by 5 bases, with 12 bases between. The CDR3 sequence is 14 residues long. Per the germline V gene, CDR1 is SGHVS and CDR2 is FNYEAQ. CDR3 sequence reads: CASSLATGNEKLFF. The DNA for the CDR3 is TGTGCCAGCAGCCTGGCCACGGGGAATGAAAAACTGTTTTTT.

The chain carries TRBV5-1 and TRBJ2-7, with 9 bases lining up with TRBD2. V lost 4 bases, J lost 0 bases, and 5 bases stayed unmatched. CDR1 and CDR2 (germline): SGHRS, YFSETQ. The CDR3 is 15 residues long. Here the CDR3 DNA reads TGCGCCAGCAGCACAGGACTAGCGTACTCCTACGAGCAGTACTTC. It specifies CASSTGLAYSYEQYF.

The chain couples TRBV5-6 to TRBJ2-7; tentative D call: TRBD2 (5 bases). The V end lost 2 bases, the J end lost 2 bases, and 8 bases lay between the germline ends. Germline V gene lookup returns CDR1 SGHDT and CDR2 YYEEEE. The CDR3 is 13 amino acids. The CDR3 sequence is CASSFGETYEQYF. For the CDR3, the DNA is TGTGCCAGCAGCTTCGGGGAGACCTACGAGCAGTACTTC. Based on the CDR3 plus reference TRBV5-6 and TRBJ2-7, the full variable domain is DAGVTQSPTHLIKTRGQQVTLRCSPKSGHDTVSWYQQALGQGPQFIFQYYEEEERQRGNFPDRFSGHQFPNYSSELNVNALLLGDSALYLCASSFGETYEQYFGPGTRLTVT.

This clone showed up just once. The V gene is TRBV6-2 or TRBV6-3, the J gene TRBJ1-1, with D possibly TRBD1 on 5 matching bases. CDR1 MNHEY and CDR2 SVGEGT come from the germline V gene. The V end lost 5 bases, the J end lost 6 bases, and 13 bases lay between the germline ends. The CDR3 extends over 13 amino acids. The CDR3 is CASSIPGSPEAFF. CDR3 DNA sequence: TGTGCCAGCAGTATACCAGGGTCCCCTGAAGCTTTCTTT.

On this clone: The limits of the CDR3 on the DNA are not certain, so only TCRdb's listed CDR3 is given. The chain couples TRBV10-2 to TRBJ2-7; the D call in the table, TRBD1, was not verified against the DNA. Ends included, the CDR3 has 15 residues. From germline, CDR1 is WSHSY and CDR2 SAAADI. The chain's CDR3 is CASSGWGQGSIIPHF.

The chain employs TRBV7-9 and TRBJ1-1; 8 bases agree with TRBD1. The CDR3 length is 16 residues. The germline V gene encodes CDR1 SEHNR and CDR2 FQNEAQ (reference sequence). V lost 4 bases and J lost 2; bases outside the gene matches: 9. The CDR3, as DNA: TGTGCCAGCAGCTCCGGACAGGGTAGGCTTAACACTGAAGCTTTCTTT. Its protein is CASSSGQGRLNTEAFF. The full variable domain, its missing parts supplied by reference TRBV7-9 and TRBJ1-1, is DTGVSQNPRHKITKRGQNVTFRCDPISEHNRLYWYRQTLGQGPEFLTYFQNEAQLEKSRLLSDRFSAERPKGSFSTLEIQRTEQGDSAMYLCASSSGQGRLNTEAFFGQGTRLTVV.

The chain combines TRBV7-8 with TRBJ2-5, with D possibly matching TRBD2 (7 bases). Germline CDR1 is SGHVS and CDR2 is FQNEAQ. The CDR3 has 14 amino acids. Between the trimmed V and J ends, which lost 5 bases and 5 bases, there was a span of 15 bases. This CDR3 reads CASSDLGGAETQYF. CDR3 bases: TGTGCCAGCAGCGATCTGGGGGGGGCTGAGACCCAGTACTTC.

The V gene is TRBV30, the J gene TRBJ1-5, with unresolved D. The length of the CDR3 is 15 residues. V shed 2 bases and J shed 4 bases, with 15 bases lying between them. Germline V lookup: CDR1 GTSNPN, CDR2 SVGIG (reference sequence). CDR3 protein: CAWSPQAAGNQPQHF. The DNA for the CDR3 is TGTGCCTGGAGTCCCCAAGCAGCGGGAAATCAGCCCCAGCATTTT.

In this sample, this clone turned up a few times. The CDR3 loop reads CASSSDRGLNTGELFF. DNA for the CDR3: TGTGCCAGCAGCTCCGACAGGGGGCTGAACACCGGGGAGCTGTTTTTT. V and J are TRBV5-5 and TRBJ2-2; TRBD1 agrees at 10 bases. The V and J ends lost 3 bases and 1 base, in that order; junction bases with no gene match: 3. CDR3 length equals 16 residues. Germline CDR1 reads SGHKS; CDR2 reads YYEKEE (reference sequence).